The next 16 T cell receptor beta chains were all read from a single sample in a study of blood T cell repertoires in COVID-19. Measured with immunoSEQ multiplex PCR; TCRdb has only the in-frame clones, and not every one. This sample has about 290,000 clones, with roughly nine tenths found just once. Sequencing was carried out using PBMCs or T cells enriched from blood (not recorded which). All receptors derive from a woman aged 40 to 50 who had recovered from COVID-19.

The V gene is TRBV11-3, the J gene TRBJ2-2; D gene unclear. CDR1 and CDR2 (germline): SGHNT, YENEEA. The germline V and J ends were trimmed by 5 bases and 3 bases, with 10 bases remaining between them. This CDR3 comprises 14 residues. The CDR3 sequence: CASSNEQDTGELFF. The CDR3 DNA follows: TGTGCCAGCAGCAACGAGCAGGACACCGGGGAGCTGTTTTTT.

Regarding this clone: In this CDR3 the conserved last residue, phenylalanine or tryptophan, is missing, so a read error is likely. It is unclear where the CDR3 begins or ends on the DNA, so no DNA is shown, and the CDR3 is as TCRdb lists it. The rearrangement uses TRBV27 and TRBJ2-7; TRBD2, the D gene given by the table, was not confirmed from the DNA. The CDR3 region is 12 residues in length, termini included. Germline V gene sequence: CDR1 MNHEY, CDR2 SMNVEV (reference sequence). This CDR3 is CASSLTSRERGL.

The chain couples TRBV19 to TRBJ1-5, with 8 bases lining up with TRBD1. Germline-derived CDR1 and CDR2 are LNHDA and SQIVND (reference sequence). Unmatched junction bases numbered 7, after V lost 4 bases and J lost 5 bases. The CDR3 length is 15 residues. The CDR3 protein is CASSRDRGPHQPQHF. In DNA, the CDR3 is TGTGCCAGTAGTAGAGACAGGGGCCCCCATCAGCCCCAGCATTTT.

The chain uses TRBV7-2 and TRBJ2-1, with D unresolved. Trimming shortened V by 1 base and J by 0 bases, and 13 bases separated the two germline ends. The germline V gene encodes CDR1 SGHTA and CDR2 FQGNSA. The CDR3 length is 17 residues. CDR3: CASSLVLLGLSYNEQFF. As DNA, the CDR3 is TGTGCCAGCAGCTTAGTTCTGCTCGGTCTCTCCTACAATGAGCAGTTCTTC.

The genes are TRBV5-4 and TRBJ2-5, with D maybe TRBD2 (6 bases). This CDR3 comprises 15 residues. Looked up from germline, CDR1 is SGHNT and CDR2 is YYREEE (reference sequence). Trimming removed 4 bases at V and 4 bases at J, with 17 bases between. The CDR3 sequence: CASSLHLGGIETQYF. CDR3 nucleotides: TGTGCCAGCAGCCTTCACTTGGGGGGTATAGAGACCCAGTACTTC.

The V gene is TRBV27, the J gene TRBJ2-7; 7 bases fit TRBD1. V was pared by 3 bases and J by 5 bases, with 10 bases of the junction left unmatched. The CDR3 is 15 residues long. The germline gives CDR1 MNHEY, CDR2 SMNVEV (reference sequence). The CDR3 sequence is CASSFRDRSRDEQYF. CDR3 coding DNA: TGTGCCAGCAGTTTCCGGGACAGAAGTCGCGACGAGCAGTACTTC.

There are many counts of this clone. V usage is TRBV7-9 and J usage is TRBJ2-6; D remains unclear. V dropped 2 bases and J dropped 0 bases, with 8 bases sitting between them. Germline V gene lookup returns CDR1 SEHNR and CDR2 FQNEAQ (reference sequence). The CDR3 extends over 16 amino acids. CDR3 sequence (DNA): TGTGCCAGCAGCTTACTCGGTTTCTCTGGGGCCAACGTCCTGACTTTC. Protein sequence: CASSLLGFSGANVLTF. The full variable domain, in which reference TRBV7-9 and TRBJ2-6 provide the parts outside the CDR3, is DTGVSQNPRHKITKRGQNVTFRCDPISEHNRLYWYRQTLGQGPEFLTYFQNEAQLEKSRLLSDRFSAERPKGSFSTLEIQRTEQGDSAMYLCASSLLGFSGANVLTFGAGSRLTVL.

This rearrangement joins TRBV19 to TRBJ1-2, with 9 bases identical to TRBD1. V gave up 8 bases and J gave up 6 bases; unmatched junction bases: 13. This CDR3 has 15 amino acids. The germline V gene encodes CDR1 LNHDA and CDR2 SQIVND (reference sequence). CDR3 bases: TGTGCCAGTGGTCCCGGAAACAGGGGGCTAAATGGCTACACCTTC. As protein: CASGPGNRGLNGYTF. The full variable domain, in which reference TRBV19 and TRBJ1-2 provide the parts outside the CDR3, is DGGITQSPKYLFRKEGQNVTLSCEQNLNHDAMYWYRQDPGQGLRLIYYSQIVNDFQKGDIAEGYSVSREKKESFPLTVTSAQKNPTAFYLCASGPGNRGLNGYTFGSGTRLTVV.

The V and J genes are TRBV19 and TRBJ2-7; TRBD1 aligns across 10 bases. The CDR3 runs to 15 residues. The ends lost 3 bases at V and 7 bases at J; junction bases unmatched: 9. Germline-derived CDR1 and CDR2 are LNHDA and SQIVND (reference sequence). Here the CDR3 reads CASSMPGTGAREQYF. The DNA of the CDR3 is TGTGCCAGTAGTATGCCCGGGACAGGGGCTCGGGAGCAGTACTTC.

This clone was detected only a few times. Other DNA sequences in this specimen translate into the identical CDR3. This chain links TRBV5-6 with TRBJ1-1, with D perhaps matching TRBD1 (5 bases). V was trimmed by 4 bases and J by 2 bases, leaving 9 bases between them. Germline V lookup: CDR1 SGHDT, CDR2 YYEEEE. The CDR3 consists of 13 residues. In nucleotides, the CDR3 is TGTGCCAGCAGCCTGGACATCAACACTGAAGCTTTCTTT. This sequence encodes CASSLDINTEAFF.

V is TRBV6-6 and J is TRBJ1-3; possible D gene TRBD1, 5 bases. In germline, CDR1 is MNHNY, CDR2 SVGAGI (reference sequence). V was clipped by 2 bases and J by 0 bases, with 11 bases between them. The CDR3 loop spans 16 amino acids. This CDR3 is CASSYPQAVSGNTIYF. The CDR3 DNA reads TGTGCCAGCAGTTACCCACAGGCGGTCTCTGGAAACACCATATATTTT.

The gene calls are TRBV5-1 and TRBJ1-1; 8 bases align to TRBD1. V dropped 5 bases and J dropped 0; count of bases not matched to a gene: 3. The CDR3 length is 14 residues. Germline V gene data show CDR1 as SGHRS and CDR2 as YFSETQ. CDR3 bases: TGCGCCAGCAGGGACAGGGCGATGAACACTGAAGCTTTCTTT. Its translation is CASRDRAMNTEAFF.

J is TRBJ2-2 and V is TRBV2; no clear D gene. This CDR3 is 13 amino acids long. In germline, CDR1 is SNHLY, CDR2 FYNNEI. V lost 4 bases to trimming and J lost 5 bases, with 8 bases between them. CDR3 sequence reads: CASSVLGTGELFF. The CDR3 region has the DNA TGTGCCAGCAGTGTTCTAGGAACCGGGGAGCTGTTTTTT.

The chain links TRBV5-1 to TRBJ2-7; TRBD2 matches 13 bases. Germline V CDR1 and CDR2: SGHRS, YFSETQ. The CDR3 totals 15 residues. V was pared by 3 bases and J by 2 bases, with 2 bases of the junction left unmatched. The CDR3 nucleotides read TGCGCCAGCAGCTGGACTAGCGGGGGTACCTACGAGCAGTACTTC. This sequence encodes CASSWTSGGTYEQYF.

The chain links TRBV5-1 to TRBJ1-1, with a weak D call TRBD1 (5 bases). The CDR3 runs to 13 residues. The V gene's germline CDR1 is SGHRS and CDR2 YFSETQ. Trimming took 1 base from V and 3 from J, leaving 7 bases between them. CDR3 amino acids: CASSLTGDTEAFF. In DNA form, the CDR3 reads TGCGCCAGCAGCTTGACGGGGGACACTGAAGCTTTCTTT.

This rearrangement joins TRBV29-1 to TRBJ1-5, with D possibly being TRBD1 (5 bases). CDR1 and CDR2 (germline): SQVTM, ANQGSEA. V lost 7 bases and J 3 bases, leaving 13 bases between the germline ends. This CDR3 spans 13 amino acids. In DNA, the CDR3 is TGCAGCGCTTCCGACAGCTTCAATCAGCCCCAGCATTTT. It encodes CSASDSFNQPQHF.